This note documents a single TCR beta chain sequence. The data are from a study of control samples from healthy donors and cancer patients. V dropped 7 bases and J dropped 7 bases, with 8 bases sitting between them. Germline lookup yields CDR1 SGHDT and CDR2 YYEEEE. This CDR3 spans 10 amino acids. The protocol was immunoSEQ multiplex PCR, while the TCRdb copy is restricted to in-frame clones and leaves out a portion. The sample records about 110,000 clones, roughly 91% being singletons. The sequencing input was blood. The receptor was isolated from a woman aged 45-65 years in good health. The genes are TRBV5-6 and TRBJ1-2; the D is unclear. The CDR3 sequence is CASVGSGYTF. In DNA form, the CDR3 reads TGTGCCAGCGTCGGAAGTGGCTACACCTTC.